These 2 T cell receptor beta chains came from one sample sequenced in a study of cytomegalovirus exposure and HLA in healthy donors. Primers: 60 Vbeta forward and 13 Jbeta reverse. TCRdb's table, derived via immunoSEQ multiplex PCR, lists solely in-frame clones and lacks some. This table has roughly 120,000 clones, 77% appearing once. Sequenced sample: PBMCs. Source of these receptors: a young man in good health and CMV-seropositive.

The rearrangement links TRBV5-1 to TRBJ2-3; the match to TRBD1 covers 7 bases. The CDR3 contains 14 residues. Germline CDR1 is SGHRS and CDR2 is YFSETQ. V was clipped by 0 bases and J by 5 bases; unmatched bases: 3. The CDR3 DNA is TGCGCCAGCAGCTTGGGAGGGGGCGAAGATACGCAGTATTTT. As protein: CASSLGGGEDTQYF.

The genes are TRBV18 and TRBJ2-7, with TRBD1 as a possible D gene (5 bases). Germline V gives CDR1 KGHSH, CDR2 LQKENI. This CDR3 comprises 16 residues. With 2 bases removed from V and 6 bases from J, the gap between germline ends came to 20 bases. CDR3: CASSPGVSAGPSEQYF. The CDR3 DNA reads as TGTGCCAGCTCACCAGGGGTGAGCGCAGGGCCTTCCGAGCAGTACTTC.